Following are 3 T cell receptor beta chains from one sample sequenced in a study of blood T cell repertoires in COVID-19. The assay was immunoSEQ multiplex PCR, and TCRdb's table has in-frame clones only and misses some. The table lists around 380,000 clones, more than 75% of them singletons, with about 1% in the top ten. Sequencing was performed on peripheral blood. These receptors came from a human donor with acute or convalescent COVID-19. The donor label of this sample is uncertain.

V and J are TRBV7-9 and TRBJ2-5, with TRBD1 matching 9 bases. Per the germline V gene, CDR1 is SEHNR and CDR2 is FQNEAQ (reference sequence). Trimming removed 5 bases from V and 2 bases from J; junction bases left unmatched: 6. The CDR3 has 15 residues. In DNA form, the CDR3 reads TGTGCCAGCAGCAACAGGGGGCGGGCGCAAGAGACCCAGTACTTC. It codes for CASSNRGRAQETQYF. Variable domain in full (rest from reference TRBV7-9 and TRBJ2-5): DTGVSQNPRHKITKRGQNVTFRCDPISEHNRLYWYRQTLGQGPEFLTYFQNEAQLEKSRLLSDRFSAERPKGSFSTLEIQRTEQGDSAMYLCASSNRGRAQETQYFGPGTRLLVL.

The chain is built from TRBV6-6 and TRBJ1-3; the D gene is possibly TRBD1 (5 bases). This CDR3 comprises 14 residues. Trimming stripped 5 bases from V and 9 bases from J, with 17 bases between. CDR1 is MNHNY, CDR2 SVGAGI, per germline (reference sequence). For the CDR3, the DNA is TGTGCCAGCAGTCGCGACAGTTCTCAGGTCACCATATATTTT. Translated, it gives CASSRDSSQVTIYF.

The chain couples TRBV20-1 to TRBJ1-2; D unresolved. Germline CDR1 is DFQATT and CDR2 is SNEGSKA (reference sequence). This CDR3 region has 10 residues. V was cut by 6 bases and J by 8 bases, with 10 bases left in between. The CDR3 DNA follows: TGCAGTGCCCCGGGAAGGGGCTACACCTTC. Encoded protein: CSAPGRGYTF.